This T cell receptor (beta chain) derives from a study of blood T cells in healthy people across ages. The use of a sample-barcoded 5' primer and a J-beta primer mix characterized a second PCR of 7 to 11 cycles. TCRdb re-called the 5' RACE reads with MiXCR, one entry per CDR3 protein. The sample carries 760,000 or so distinct CDR3 sequences, 20% to 25% recorded once. The CDR3 is 17 amino acids. The V gene's germline CDR1 is MNHEY and CDR2 SVGAGI. This clonotype was detected a few times. An end of the junction does not agree with germline; a read error may underlie this. The sample was also reused in another study, on T cells of mothers and their children. That publication notes: Related mother-child pairs showed slightly higher but non-significant overlap than unrelated pairs.

The genes are TRBV6-5 and TRBJ2-5; 7 bases are a match to TRBD1. Material: blood. The TCR was taken from a boy aged 10-17 years in good health. Here the CDR3 DNA reads TGCGCCAGCACTTTCTCCGGATGGGGAACAGGGGAAGAGACCCAGTACTTC. Its translation: CASTFSGWGTGEETQYF.